This is a list of T cell receptor beta chains from one sample in a study of Ad26.COV2.S vaccination and SARS-CoV-2 variants. Produced via immunoSEQ multiplex PCR; TCRdb's table is partial and in-frame only. The profile shows approximately 480,000 clones, around 90% of them singletons. The material sequenced was peripheral blood, taken in a trial of Ad26.COV2.S vaccine versus placebo. These receptors all come from a person aged 18-65 years who received the Ad26.COV2.S COVID-19 vaccine or a placebo. Each CDR3 is given with its conserved first and last residue. Each record gives: D gene, J gene, V gene, CDR3 length, CDR3 protein. The D gene is left open where the match is weak.

- | TRBJ2-1 | TRBV6-6 | 13 | CASTRRELNEQFF
- | TRBJ2-1 | TRBV6-5 | 15 | CASSYTQRGWNEQFF
TRBD2 | TRBJ2-5 | TRBV28 | 14 | CATHGGGTKETQYF
- | TRBJ2-5 | TRBV21-1 | 16 | CASSKTPGRSQETQYF
TRBD1 | TRBJ2-1 | TRBV9 | 15 | CASSFRGLRNNEQFF
- | TRBJ2-7 | TRBV19 | 11 | CASSQTSEQYF
- | TRBJ1-2 | TRBV4-3 | 17 | CASSQDHGQGSNYGYTF
TRBD1 | TRBJ2-1 | TRBV9 | 15 | CASSARDRGRNEQFF
- | TRBJ1-5 | TRBV5-6 | 14 | CASSSGGRNQPQHF
- | TRBJ2-5 | TRBV5-1 | 13 | CASSPDTVGAQYF
- | TRBJ2-5 | TRBV28 | 16 | CASSFGTRGPKETQYF
- | TRBJ2-1 | TRBV14 | 15 | CASSQAGMGVNEQFF
- | TRBJ2-3 | TRBV7-2 | 15 | CASSLALSGLDTQYF
- | TRBJ2-3 | TRBV10-3 | 16 | CAISNGLRGGTDTQYF
- | TRBJ1-2 | TRBV19 | 14 | CASKPPGENYGYTF
- | TRBJ1-1 | TRBV18 | 13 | CASSGDLNTEAFF
TRBD1 | TRBJ1-1 | TRBV18 | 16 | CASSPGTGGLGTEAFF
- | TRBJ2-6 | TRBV28 | 15 | CASSQILAGANVLTF
TRBD1 | TRBJ1-2 | TRBV25-1 | 17 | CASSGRTGAFLTYGYTF
TRBD1 | TRBJ2-5 | TRBV5-4 | 15 | CASSFRQGDQETQYF
- | TRBJ1-2 | TRBV5-5 | 14 | CASSPGPLGYGYTF
TRBD1 | TRBJ1-1 | TRBV19 | 13 | CAAKGQGYTEAFF
TRBD2 | TRBJ2-2 | TRBV19 | 16 | CASSVGTSGSAGELFF
TRBD2 | TRBJ2-4 | TRBV3-1/TRBV3-2 | 15 | CASSPPGLAVNIQYF
TRBD2 | TRBJ2-3 | TRBV7-3 | 14 | CASRQAGSTDTQYF
- | TRBJ1-1 | TRBV14 | 12 | CASSQVSTEAFF
- | TRBJ1-3 | TRBV7-2 | 14 | CASSSDSFGNTIYF
- | TRBJ1-1 | TRBV5-6 | 16 | CASSLGYGGLNTEAFF